This is a list of T cell receptor beta chains from one sample in a study of cytomegalovirus exposure and HLA in healthy donors. The assay was immunoSEQ multiplex PCR, and TCRdb's table has in-frame clones only and misses some. The repertoire holds about 170,000 clones, with 70% to 90% as singletons. The sequencing sample was made of PBMCs. All receptors derive from a man aged 30-40 years in good health and CMV-seropositive. CDR3s include the opening cysteine and the closing phenylalanine or tryptophan. A D gene is named only where the DNA matches it firmly. Expanded clones are given a class, and other clones once, few, many or no size at all.

D gene: NA; clone size: NA; J gene: TRBJ1-1; V gene: TRBV6-5; CDR3 protein: CASSLKGRATEAFF; CDR3 DNA: TGTGCCAGCAGTTTAAAGGGCAGGGCTACTGAAGCTTTCTTT
D gene: NA; clone size: NA; J gene: TRBJ1-2; V gene: TRBV30; CDR3 protein: CAWRTVNYGYTF; CDR3 DNA: TGTGCCTGGCGGACAGTTAACTATGGCTACACCTTC
D gene: TRBD1; clone size: NA; J gene: TRBJ1-1; V gene: TRBV4-1; CDR3 protein: CASSQDERQGGYRNTEAFF; CDR3 DNA: TGCGCCAGCAGCCAAGATGAGCGACAGGGGGGGTATAGGAACACTGAAGCTTTCTTT
D gene: TRBD1; clone size: NA; J gene: TRBJ2-7; V gene: TRBV5-6; CDR3 protein: CASSLQGSAYEQYF; CDR3 DNA: TGTGCCAGCAGCTTACAGGGGAGCGCCTACGAGCAGTACTTC
D gene: NA; clone size: NA; J gene: TRBJ1-4; V gene: TRBV18; CDR3 protein: CASSPPGHVHEKLFF; CDR3 DNA: TGTGCCAGCTCACCACCGGGACACGTTCATGAAAAACTGTTTTTT
D gene: TRBD2; clone size: NA; J gene: TRBJ2-3; V gene: TRBV5-4; CDR3 protein: CASSLASGRRDTQYF; CDR3 DNA: TGTGCCAGCAGCTTGGCTAGCGGGAGAAGAGATACGCAGTATTTT
D gene: TRBD2; clone size: NA; J gene: TRBJ2-1; V gene: TRBV5-1; CDR3 protein: CASSRLAGGSSYNEQFF; CDR3 DNA: TGCGCCAGCAGCCGACTAGCGGGGGGGAGCTCCTACAATGAGCAGTTCTTC
D gene: NA; clone size: NA; J gene: TRBJ2-3; V gene: TRBV11-2; CDR3 protein: CASSQATSSAQYF; CDR3 DNA: TGTGCCAGCAGTCAAGCTACTAGTTCGGCGCAGTATTTT
D gene: NA; clone size: NA; J gene: TRBJ2-2; V gene: TRBV5-4; CDR3 protein: CASSLDRNTGELFF; CDR3 DNA: TGTGCCAGCAGCTTGGACAGGAACACCGGGGAGCTGTTTTTT
D gene: TRBD2; clone size: NA; J gene: TRBJ2-1; V gene: TRBV18; CDR3 protein: CASSPRTSGDNEQFF; CDR3 DNA: TGTGCCAGCTCACCAAGGACTAGCGGGGACAATGAGCAGTTCTTC
D gene: TRBD1; clone size: NA; J gene: TRBJ1-6; V gene: TRBV10-3; CDR3 protein: CAISVGQENSPLHF; CDR3 DNA: TGTGCCATCAGCGTTGGACAGGAAAACTCACCCCTCCACTTT
D gene: TRBD1; clone size: NA; J gene: TRBJ2-1; V gene: TRBV4-3; CDR3 protein: CASSQEWTGVPSSYNEQFF; CDR3 DNA: TGCGCCAGCAGCCAAGAGTGGACAGGGGTTCCGAGCTCCTACAATGAGCAGTTCTTC
D gene: NA; clone size: NA; J gene: TRBJ2-5; V gene: TRBV25-1; CDR3 protein: CASSLGARETQYF; CDR3 DNA: TGTGCCAGCAGCCTGGGGGCTCGGGAGACCCAGTACTTC
D gene: TRBD2; clone size: NA; J gene: TRBJ2-5; V gene: TRBV7-2; CDR3 protein: CASSLASSSGYETQYF; CDR3 DNA: TGTGCCAGCAGCTTAGCCTCTTCTAGCGGGTATGAGACCCAGTACTTC
D gene: NA; clone size: NA; J gene: TRBJ2-1; V gene: TRBV11-2; CDR3 protein: CASSFASVRRLQYEQFF; CDR3 DNA: TGTGCCAGCAGCTTTGCGTCCGTCAGGAGGTTACAATATGAGCAGTTCTTC
D gene: NA; clone size: NA; J gene: TRBJ1-1; V gene: TRBV27; CDR3 protein: CASSPFLRMSGAFF; CDR3 DNA: TGTGCCAGCAGTCCCTTCCTCAGGATGTCAGGGGCTTTCTTT
D gene: NA; clone size: NA; J gene: TRBJ1-3; V gene: TRBV7-9; CDR3 protein: CASSLQGSGNTIYF; CDR3 DNA: TGTGCCAGCAGCCTGCAGGGCTCTGGAAACACCATATATTTT
D gene: TRBD2; clone size: NA; J gene: TRBJ2-1; V gene: TRBV7-2; CDR3 protein: CASSWLAGTNEQFF; CDR3 DNA: TGTGCCAGCAGCTGGCTAGCGGGAACCAATGAGCAGTTCTTC
D gene: TRBD1; clone size: NA; J gene: TRBJ1-5; V gene: TRBV28; CDR3 protein: CASSLRQGAVSNQPQHF; CDR3 DNA: TGTGCCAGCAGTCTCAGACAGGGGGCCGTCAGCAATCAGCCCCAGCATTTT
D gene: TRBD1; clone size: NA; J gene: TRBJ1-2; V gene: TRBV11-3; CDR3 protein: CASSPRQGGSPRSYTF; CDR3 DNA: TGTGCCAGCAGCCCCCGTCAGGGGGGCTCCCCTAGGAGCTACACCTTC
D gene: NA; clone size: NA; J gene: TRBJ2-3; V gene: TRBV4-1; CDR3 protein: CASSQEVSGTSTDTQYF; CDR3 DNA: TGCGCCAGCAGCCAAGAAGTTTCAGGTACTAGCACAGATACGCAGTATTTT
D gene: NA; clone size: NA; J gene: TRBJ1-2; V gene: TRBV19; CDR3 protein: CASSRQPANYGYTF; CDR3 DNA: TGTGCCAGTAGCCGACAACCAGCTAACTATGGCTACACCTTC
D gene: NA; clone size: NA; J gene: TRBJ2-1; V gene: TRBV2; CDR3 protein: CASSVGGGSDEQFF; CDR3 DNA: TGTGCCAGCAGTGTCGGGGGCGGGAGTGATGAGCAGTTCTTC
D gene: TRBD1; clone size: NA; J gene: TRBJ2-7; V gene: TRBV6-1; CDR3 protein: CASSERDRGGYEQYF; CDR3 DNA: TGTGCCAGCAGTGAGAGGGACAGGGGAGGCTACGAGCAGTACTTC
D gene: NA; clone size: few; J gene: TRBJ2-3; V gene: TRBV7-3; CDR3 protein: CASSRDRTDTQYF; CDR3 DNA: TGTGCCAGCAGCAGAGACAGGACAGATACGCAGTATTTT
D gene: NA; clone size: NA; J gene: TRBJ2-2; V gene: TRBV9; CDR3 protein: CASSVTSGTPNTGELFF; CDR3 DNA: TGTGCCAGCAGCGTTACCTCCGGGACTCCGAATACCGGGGAGCTGTTTTTT
D gene: TRBD2; clone size: NA; J gene: TRBJ2-3; V gene: TRBV10-1; CDR3 protein: CASSESLAGVGDTQYF; CDR3 DNA: TGCGCCAGCAGTGAATCACTAGCGGGAGTAGGCGATACGCAGTATTTT
D gene: NA; clone size: NA; J gene: TRBJ1-1; V gene: TRBV27; CDR3 protein: CASSSSGGGNTEAFF; CDR3 DNA: TGTGCCAGCAGTTCCTCTGGAGGCGGGAACACTGAAGCTTTCTTT
D gene: NA; clone size: NA; J gene: TRBJ1-2; V gene: TRBV10-3; CDR3 protein: CAISSQGLSYGYTF; CDR3 DNA: TGTGCCATCAGTTCCCAGGGGTTGAGCTATGGCTACACCTTC
D gene: NA; clone size: few; J gene: TRBJ1-1; V gene: TRBV6-5; CDR3 protein: CASSYSEGSTEAFF; CDR3 DNA: TGTGCCAGCAGTTACTCGGAGGGCAGCACTGAAGCTTTCTTT
D gene: NA; clone size: NA; J gene: TRBJ2-3; V gene: TRBV9; CDR3 protein: CASSRTRVRGTDTQYF; CDR3 DNA: TGTGCCAGCAGCCGAACTAGGGTGAGAGGCACAGATACGCAGTATTTT
D gene: NA; clone size: NA; J gene: TRBJ2-5; V gene: TRBV27; CDR3 protein: CASSLYQRAETQYF; CDR3 DNA: TGTGCCAGCAGTTTATACCAGCGGGCAGAGACCCAGTACTTC
D gene: NA; clone size: NA; J gene: TRBJ2-1; V gene: TRBV4-3; CDR3 protein: CASSQHLQGDYNEQFF; CDR3 DNA: TGCGCCAGCAGCCAACACCTACAGGGCGACTACAATGAGCAGTTCTTC